The entry below describes one T cell receptor (beta chain). This clonotype was seen repeatedly, ten times or more. The antigen this receptor binds is unknown. Per-base qualities were not stored, and no clone one base away is much larger. Trimming removed 10 bases from V and 7 bases from J, leaving 25 bases between the germline ends. The CDR3 sequence holds 15 residues, the cysteine and phenylalanine included. Only the CDR3 DNA is retained, 45 bases long and in frame from the first base. The meaning of the sample's treatment or condition label: allogeneic hematopoietic cell transplantation with graft depleted of TCRalphabeta T cells and CD19 B cells. TCRalphabeta/CD19-depleted allogeneic hematopoietic cell grafts were given to the transplant recipients, all of whom were children. The record originates from a study of T-cell reconstitution after alpha-beta-depleted transplantation in children (dated by TCRdb to about 2016). In the study overall: T-cell immune reconstitution after TCRalphabeta/CD19-depleted allogeneic hematopoietic cell transplantation in children was quantitatively tracked in the study by means of TCR repertoire profiling. Results and caveats for the whole study, not just this receptor: In some patients, the high TCRbeta diversity seen at day 60 was put down to recipient T cells and intrathymic progenitors that had survived conditioning. Over the following months the frequencies of hyperexpanded clones went down, and after one year T-cell counts and TCRbeta diversity were mostly credited to newly produced T cells. The apparently early alphabetaT-cell count recovery about two months after transplant was reportedly dependent on only several hundred rapidly expanded clones derived from non-depleted graft cells.

Libraries were prepared through PCR. Instrument on record: Illumina HiSeq 2500. To normalize quantification of the TCRbeta repertoire, the TCR libraries were built with molecular barcoding that relied on unique molecular identifiers. TCRdb reran the public reads through fastp at Q25 and MiXCR, keeping productive beta chains. Each CDR3 protein appears once, grouped with its most common genes and DNA. The sample profile shows over 200,000 distinct CDR3 sequences; under 13% of them were found once. The ten top clones hold about 28% of the sample. The TCR sequence derives from a child younger than two with acute myeloid leukemia, due to receive a stem cell transplant. Sequenced material: PBMCs, taken before TCRalphabeta/CD19-depleted stem cell transplant. Recombination linked TRBV12-3 or TRBV12-4 to TRBJ1-2; the D gene identity is not certain. The CDR3 is CAILIPGSTLGGYTF. The nucleotide sequence is TGTGCCATCCTAATACCTGGTTCGACCCTGGGTGGCTACACCTTC.